A single sample gave rise to the 23 T cell receptor beta chains below, sequenced in a study of T cell responses to AZD1222 COVID-19 vaccine. The data were produced by immunoSEQ multiplex PCR, yet TCRdb's version contains in-frame clones alone and is incomplete. This table has about 140,000 clones, about 90% appearing once. The specimen was peripheral blood, collected on day 0 of AZD1222 vaccination. Receptors originate from an adult in good health.

This chain connects TRBV18 to TRBJ1-1; possible D gene TRBD1, 5 bases. This CDR3 spans 13 amino acids. Germline V gene lookup returns CDR1 KGHSH and CDR2 LQKENI. Trimming pared 6 bases from V and 4 bases from J, leaving 12 bases between. CDR3 sequence reads: CASSSGTGTEAFF. CDR3 in DNA: TGTGCCAGCTCGTCAGGGACGGGCACTGAAGCTTTCTTT.

Here the CDR3 reads CASSYKGTNYGYTF. CDR3 nucleotide sequence: TGTGCCAGCAGTTATAAAGGGACCAACTATGGCTACACCTTC. The rearrangement uses TRBV5-4 and TRBJ1-2; D perhaps matches TRBD1 (5 bases). Germline V CDR1 and CDR2: SGHNT, YYREEE (reference sequence). This CDR3 is 14 amino acids long. The V end was cut by 5 bases, the J end by 2 bases, with 13 bases between.

In its sample, this clone was seen once. The rearrangement uses TRBV18 and TRBJ2-1; D is uncertain. The CDR3 contains 12 residues. Germline-derived CDR1 and CDR2 are KGHSH and LQKENI. Trimming shortened V by 0 bases and J by 9 bases, and 6 bases separated the two germline ends. The CDR3 region has the DNA TGTGCCAGCTCACCACCGTCCGGTGAGCAGTTCTTC. As protein: CASSPPSGEQFF.

This sequence joins TRBV11-2 and TRBJ2-4; the D is unclear. The CDR3 is 11 residues long. V gave up 1 base and J gave up 9 bases, with 4 bases separating them. CDR1 and CDR2 (germline): SGHAT, FQNNGV. The CDR3 DNA follows: TGTGCCAGCAGCTTAGGGGTCATTCAGTACTTC. Residues: CASSLGVIQYF.

Note on this clone: Other DNA sequences from this sample encode an identical CDR3 as well. This sequence joins TRBV5-1 and TRBJ2-3; no clear D gene. This CDR3 is 15 amino acids long. The ends were cut back, 0 bases at V and 0 bases at J, with 8 bases in the middle. Germline V gives CDR1 SGHRS, CDR2 YFSETQ. DNA for the CDR3: TGCGCCAGCAGCTTGGGACTTCCTAGCACAGATACGCAGTATTTT. It encodes CASSLGLPSTDTQYF. The full variable domain, its missing parts supplied by reference TRBV5-1 and TRBJ2-3, is KAGVTQTPRYLIKTRGQQVTLSCSPISGHRSVSWYQQTPGQGLQFLFEYFSETQRNKGNFPGRFSGRQFSNSRSEMNVSTLELGDSALYLCASSLGLPSTDTQYFGPGTRLTVL.

The rearrangement uses TRBV9 and TRBJ1-5, with D possibly being TRBD1 (5 bases). Germline values: CDR1 SGDLS, CDR2 YYNGEE. Trimming removed 3 bases from V and 6 bases from J, with 13 bases in between. The CDR3 runs 14 residues. The CDR3 sequence is CASSGQISGQPQHF. The CDR3 DNA reads TGTGCCAGCAGCGGACAGATTTCGGGTCAGCCCCAGCATTTT.

The chain joins TRBV7-9 to TRBJ2-1; 14 nucleotides match TRBD2. The junction had 15 bases not matched to a gene; V was cut back by 6 bases and J by 5 bases. This CDR3 is 19 amino acids long. CDR1 SEHNR and CDR2 FQNEAQ come from the germline V gene (reference sequence). CDR3 DNA: TGTGCCAGCAGAACTTATGGGGGACTAGCGGGAGAGTTGGACAATGAGCAGTTCTTC. Its protein is CASRTYGGLAGELDNEQFF.

This clone was observed a handful of times. The CDR3: CASSSYRVMPEKQYF. The CDR3, as DNA: TGTGCCAGCAGCTCTTACAGGGTCATGCCTGAAAAGCAGTACTTC. The chain couples TRBV7-8 to TRBJ2-7, with D perhaps matching TRBD1 (6 bases). The length of the CDR3 is 15 residues. CDR1 is SGHVS, CDR2 FQNEAQ, per germline. Trimming took off 4 bases at V and 8 bases at J, with 21 bases between the two ends.

This clone was picked up one time. J is TRBJ1-5 and V is TRBV7-2; D might be TRBD1 (6 bases). CDR3 length: 14 amino acids. Germline assignment: CDR1 SGHTA and CDR2 FQGNSA. V lost 1 base to trimming and J lost 9 bases, with 13 bases between them. The CDR3 DNA is TGTGCCAGCAGCTTAGACAGGGCGGGTCGGCCCCAGCATTTT. Its protein is CASSLDRAGRPQHF.

The chain combines TRBV5-1 with TRBJ1-1, with D hard to call. V was trimmed by 0 bases and J by 1 base, leaving 10 bases between them. Germline CDR1 reads SGHRS; CDR2 reads YFSETQ. The CDR3 spans 15 residues. DNA of the CDR3: TGCGCCAGCAGCTTGGAGGTAGGACCGAACACTGAAGCTTTCTTT. Translation gives CASSLEVGPNTEAFF.

This sequence joins TRBV29-1 and TRBJ1-1; 7 bases match TRBD1. CDR1 and CDR2 from the germline V gene are SQVTM and ANQGSEA. J was trimmed by 0 bases and V by 4 bases; bases with no gene match: 14. CDR3 length equals 17 residues. CDR3 amino acids: CSVGTGYGTRVNTEAFF. The DNA for the CDR3 is TGCAGCGTTGGGACAGGTTATGGGACGCGAGTGAACACTGAAGCTTTCTTT.

The CDR3 loop is CAIMEFNYGYTF. CDR3 in DNA: TGTGCCATCATGGAATTTAACTATGGCTACACCTTC. This chain links TRBV10-3 with TRBJ1-2; no firm D call. The CDR3 extends over 12 amino acids. Per germline, CDR1 ENHRY and CDR2 SYGVKD. V was cut by 7 bases and J by 1 base, with 7 bases left in between.

The chain is built from TRBV14 and TRBJ1-3; D not certain. Deletions cut 1 base from V and 0 bases from J, with 10 bases between. In germline, CDR1 is SGHDN, CDR2 FVKESK. The CDR3 covers 16 residues. The CDR3 bases are TGTGCCAGCAGCCAAGCTGGAAGAAGCTCTGGAAACACCATATATTTT. The encoded protein is CASSQAGRSSGNTIYF.

This chain connects TRBV4-3 to TRBJ1-2, with 9 positions matching TRBD1. CDR3 length equals 17 residues. V was clipped by 3 bases and J by 6 bases; unmatched bases: 14. The V gene's germline CDR1 is LGHNA and CDR2 YSLEER. This CDR3 is CASSQDRGGGWMDGYTF. The CDR3 DNA is TGCGCCAGCAGCCAGGACAGGGGTGGAGGATGGATGGATGGCTACACCTTC.

In its sample, this clone was seen a few times. J is TRBJ1-2 and V is TRBV15, with D unclear. V lost 3 bases and J lost 0, with 14 bases in between. The CDR3 is 16 amino acids. Germline CDR1 and CDR2: LNHNV and YYDKDF (reference sequence). CDR3 residues: CATSRGVGLTNYGYTF. The CDR3 DNA sequence: TGTGCCACCAGCAGGGGTGTGGGGTTAACTAACTATGGCTACACCTTC.

V is TRBV4-2 and J is TRBJ2-1, with 7 bases that match TRBD2. Germline loops: CDR1 LGHNA, CDR2 YNFKEQ. V lost 0 bases and J lost 6; bases outside the gene matches: 5. This CDR3 has 15 amino acids. The CDR3: CASSQDGGGPNEQFF. CDR3 DNA: TGTGCCAGCAGCCAAGATGGGGGGGGACCCAATGAGCAGTTCTTC.

This chain joins TRBV9 and TRBJ1-1; 8 bases align to TRBD1. Trimming removed 4 bases from V and 4 bases from J; junction bases left unmatched: 6. This CDR3 spans 14 amino acids. Per the germline V gene, CDR1 is SGDLS and CDR2 is YYNGEE. CDR3 protein: CASSTLGTGTEAFF. The CDR3 DNA reads as TGTGCCAGCAGCACACTAGGGACAGGCACTGAAGCTTTCTTT.

The chain is built from TRBV5-1 and TRBJ2-3; D gene ambiguous. Trimming took off 1 base at V and 2 bases at J, with 11 bases between the two ends. This CDR3 comprises 15 residues. CDR1 SGHRS and CDR2 YFSETQ come from the germline V gene. CDR3 nucleotides: TGCGCCAGCAGCTTGTTAGAGACTTTCACAGATACGCAGTATTTT. Translating it yields CASSLLETFTDTQYF.

V is TRBV4-2 and J is TRBJ2-7; D is unclear. CDR1 and CDR2 from the germline V gene are LGHNA and YNFKEQ. The germline V and J ends were trimmed by 1 base and 4 bases, with 11 bases remaining between them. The CDR3 contains 14 residues. The CDR3 reads CASSQAALSYEQYF. Written as DNA, the CDR3 is TGTGCCAGCAGCCAAGCGGCCTTGTCATACGAGCAGTACTTC.

This clone appeared once. The CDR3, as DNA: TGTGCCAGCAGCGAACCACCGGGACACTTTCGAGAAGCTTTCTTT. Encoded protein: CASSEPPGHFREAFF. This chain links TRBV11-1 with TRBJ1-1, with D perhaps TRBD1 (6 bases). Trimming pared 5 bases from V and 8 bases from J, leaving 21 bases between. CDR1 and CDR2 from the germline V gene are SGHAT and FQDESV (reference sequence). The CDR3 length is 15 residues.

The chain has TRBV9 and TRBJ2-3; D possibly uses TRBD1 or TRBD2 (5 bases each). The CDR3 spans 14 residues. The V gene lost 4 bases and the J gene lost 6 bases, with 15 bases spanning the gap. Germline loops: CDR1 SGDLS, CDR2 YYNGEE. Here the CDR3 reads CASSSGPSADTQYF. The CDR3 region has the DNA TGTGCCAGCAGCTCGGGACCGTCTGCGGATACGCAGTATTTT.

This chain connects TRBV30 to TRBJ2-7; possibly TRBD1 for D (5 bases). V shed 4 bases and J shed 6 bases, with 16 bases lying between them. CDR3 length equals 13 residues. From germline, CDR1 is GTSNPN and CDR2 SVGIG (reference sequence). This CDR3 reads CAWTSGRVREQYF. The CDR3 DNA reads as TGTGCCTGGACCTCCGGCAGGGTGCGCGAGCAGTACTTC.

The V and J genes are TRBV19 and TRBJ1-3; D not certain. The CDR3 extends over 14 amino acids. Germline CDR1 and CDR2: LNHDA and SQIVND (reference sequence). V shed 6 bases and J shed 0 bases, with 9 bases lying between them. CDR3 amino acids: CASSTVSSGNTIYF. As DNA, the CDR3 is TGTGCCAGTAGCACGGTGAGCTCTGGAAACACCATATATTTT. The full variable domain, in which reference TRBV19 and TRBJ1-3 provide the parts outside the CDR3, is DGGITQSPKYLFRKEGQNVTLSCEQNLNHDAMYWYRQDPGQGLRLIYYSQIVNDFQKGDIAEGYSVSREKKESFPLTVTSAQKNPTAFYLCASSTVSSGNTIYFGEGSWLTVV.